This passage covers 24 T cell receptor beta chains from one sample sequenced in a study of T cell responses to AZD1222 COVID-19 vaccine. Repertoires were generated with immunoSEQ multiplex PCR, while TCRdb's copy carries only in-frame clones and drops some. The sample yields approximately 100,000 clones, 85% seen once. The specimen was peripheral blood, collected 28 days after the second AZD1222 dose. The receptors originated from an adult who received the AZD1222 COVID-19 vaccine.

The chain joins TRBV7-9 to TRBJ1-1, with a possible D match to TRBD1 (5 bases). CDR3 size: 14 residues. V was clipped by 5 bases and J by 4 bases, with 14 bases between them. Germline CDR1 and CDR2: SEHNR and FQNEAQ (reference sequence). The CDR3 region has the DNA TGTGCCAGCAGCCGCCCCCCGGGGACCACTGAAGCTTTCTTT. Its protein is CASSRPPGTTEAFF.

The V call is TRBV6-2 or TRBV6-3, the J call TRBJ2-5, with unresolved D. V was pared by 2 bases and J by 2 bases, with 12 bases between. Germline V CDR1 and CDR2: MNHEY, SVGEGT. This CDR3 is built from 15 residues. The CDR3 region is CASSYPQHPQETQYF. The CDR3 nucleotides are TGTGCCAGCAGTTACCCCCAGCACCCTCAAGAGACCCAGTACTTC.

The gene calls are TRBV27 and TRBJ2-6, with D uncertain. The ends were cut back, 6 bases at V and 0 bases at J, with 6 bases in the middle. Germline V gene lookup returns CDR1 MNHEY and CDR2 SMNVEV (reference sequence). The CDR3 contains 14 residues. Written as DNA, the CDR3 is TGTGCCAGCAGACCCTTCTCTGGGGCCAACGTCCTGACTTTC. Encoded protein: CASRPFSGANVLTF.

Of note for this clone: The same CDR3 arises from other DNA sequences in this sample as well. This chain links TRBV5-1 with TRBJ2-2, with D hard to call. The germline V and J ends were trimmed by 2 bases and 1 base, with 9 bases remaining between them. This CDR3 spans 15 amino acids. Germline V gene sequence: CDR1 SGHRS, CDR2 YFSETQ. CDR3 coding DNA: TGCGCCAGCAGCTTAACAGCCTTGAACACCGGGGAGCTGTTTTTT. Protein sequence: CASSLTALNTGELFF.

The CDR3 sequence is CASSLSGQGGTEAFF. CDR3 coding DNA: TGTGCCAGCAGTTTATCTGGACAGGGGGGGACTGAAGCTTTCTTT. This chain uses TRBV27 with TRBJ1-1, with 10 bases aligning to TRBD1. In germline, CDR1 is MNHEY, CDR2 SMNVEV (reference sequence). The CDR3 spans 15 residues. After removal of 0 bases from V and 5 bases from J, the junction contained 3 bases not matched to a gene.

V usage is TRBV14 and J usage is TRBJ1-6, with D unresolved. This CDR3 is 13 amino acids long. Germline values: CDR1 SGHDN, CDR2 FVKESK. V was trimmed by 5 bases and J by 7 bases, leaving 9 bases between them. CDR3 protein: CASSERANSPLHF. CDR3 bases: TGTGCCAGCAGCGAAAGAGCGAATTCACCCCTCCACTTT.

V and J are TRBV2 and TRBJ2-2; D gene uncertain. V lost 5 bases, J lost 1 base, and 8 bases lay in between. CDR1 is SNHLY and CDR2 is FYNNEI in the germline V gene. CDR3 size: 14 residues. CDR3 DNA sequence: TGTGCCAGCAGTAACCTAGAGAACACCGGGGAGCTGTTTTTT. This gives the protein CASSNLENTGELFF.

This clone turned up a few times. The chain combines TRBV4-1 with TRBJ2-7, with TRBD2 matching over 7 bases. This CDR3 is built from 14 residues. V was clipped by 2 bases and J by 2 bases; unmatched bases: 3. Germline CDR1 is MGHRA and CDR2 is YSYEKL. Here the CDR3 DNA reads TGCGCCAGCAGCCAACCAGGGACTACCTACGAGCAGTACTTC. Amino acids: CASSQPGTTYEQYF.

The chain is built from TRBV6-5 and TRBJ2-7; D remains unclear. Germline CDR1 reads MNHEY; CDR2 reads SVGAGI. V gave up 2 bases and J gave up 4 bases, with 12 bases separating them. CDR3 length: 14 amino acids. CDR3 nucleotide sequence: TGTGCCAGCAGTTACCCCCCCATCAGGTACGAGCAGTACTTC. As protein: CASSYPPIRYEQYF.

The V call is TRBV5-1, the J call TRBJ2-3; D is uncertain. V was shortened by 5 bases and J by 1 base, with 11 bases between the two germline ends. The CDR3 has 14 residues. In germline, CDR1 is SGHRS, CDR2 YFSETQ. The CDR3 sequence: CASRELQRTDTQYF. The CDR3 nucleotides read TGCGCCAGCAGAGAGCTCCAACGCACAGATACGCAGTATTTT.

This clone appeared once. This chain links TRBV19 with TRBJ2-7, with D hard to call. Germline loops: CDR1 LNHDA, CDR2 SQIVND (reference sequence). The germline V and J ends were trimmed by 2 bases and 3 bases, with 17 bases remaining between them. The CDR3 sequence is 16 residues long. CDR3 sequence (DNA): TGTGCCAGTAGTATAACCCTCGGGCTAGTCCACTACGAGCAGTACTTC. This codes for CASSITLGLVHYEQYF. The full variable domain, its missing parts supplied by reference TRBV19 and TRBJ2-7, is DGGITQSPKYLFRKEGQNVTLSCEQNLNHDAMYWYRQDPGQGLRLIYYSQIVNDFQKGDIAEGYSVSREKKESFPLTVTSAQKNPTAFYLCASSITLGLVHYEQYFGPGTRLTVT.

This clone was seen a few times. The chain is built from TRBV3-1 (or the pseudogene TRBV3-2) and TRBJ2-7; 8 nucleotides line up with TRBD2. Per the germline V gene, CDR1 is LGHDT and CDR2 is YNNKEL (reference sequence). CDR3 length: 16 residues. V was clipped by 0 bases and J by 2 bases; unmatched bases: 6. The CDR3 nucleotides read TGTGCCAGCAGCCAAGAAATGGCGGGGGGCCCCTACGAGCAGTACTTC. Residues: CASSQEMAGGPYEQYF.

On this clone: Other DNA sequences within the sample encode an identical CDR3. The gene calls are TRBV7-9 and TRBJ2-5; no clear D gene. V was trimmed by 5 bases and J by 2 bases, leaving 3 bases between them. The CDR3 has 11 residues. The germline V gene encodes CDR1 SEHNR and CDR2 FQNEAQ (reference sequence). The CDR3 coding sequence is TGTGCCAGCAGCCCGCAAGAGACCCAGTACTTC. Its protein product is CASSPQETQYF.

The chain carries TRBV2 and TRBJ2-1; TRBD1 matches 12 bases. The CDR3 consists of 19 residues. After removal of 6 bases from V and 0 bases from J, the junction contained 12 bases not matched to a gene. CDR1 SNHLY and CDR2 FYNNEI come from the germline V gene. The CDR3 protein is CASRNPGQGARSSYNEQFF. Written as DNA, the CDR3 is TGTGCCAGCAGAAACCCGGGACAGGGGGCCCGTAGCTCCTACAATGAGCAGTTCTTC.

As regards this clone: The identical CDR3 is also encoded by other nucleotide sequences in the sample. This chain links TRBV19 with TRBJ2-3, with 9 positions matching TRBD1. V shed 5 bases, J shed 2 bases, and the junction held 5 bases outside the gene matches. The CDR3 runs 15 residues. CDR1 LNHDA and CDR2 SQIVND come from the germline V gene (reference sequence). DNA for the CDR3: TGTGCCAGTAGTGTTACAGGGGGCCCCACAGATACGCAGTATTTT. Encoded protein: CASSVTGGPTDTQYF.

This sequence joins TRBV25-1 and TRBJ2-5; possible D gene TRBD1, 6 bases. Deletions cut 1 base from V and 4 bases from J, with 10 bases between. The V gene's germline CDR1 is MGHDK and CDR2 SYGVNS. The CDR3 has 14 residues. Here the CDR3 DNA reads TGTGCCAGCAGTGAATTGCAGGGGCGAGAGACCCAGTACTTC. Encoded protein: CASSELQGRETQYF.

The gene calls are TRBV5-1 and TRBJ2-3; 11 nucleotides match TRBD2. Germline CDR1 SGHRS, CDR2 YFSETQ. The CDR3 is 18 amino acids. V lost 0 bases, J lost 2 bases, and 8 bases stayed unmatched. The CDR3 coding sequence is TGCGCCAGCAGCTTGGCCAGAGATAGCGGGGGGGCCACAGATACGCAGTATTTT. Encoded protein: CASSLARDSGGATDTQYF.

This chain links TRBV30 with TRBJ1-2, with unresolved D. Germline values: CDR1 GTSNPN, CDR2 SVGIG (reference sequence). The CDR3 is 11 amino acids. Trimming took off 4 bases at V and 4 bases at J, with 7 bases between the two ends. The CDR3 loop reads CAWTRAYGYTF. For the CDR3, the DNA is TGTGCCTGGACAAGGGCCTATGGCTACACCTTC.

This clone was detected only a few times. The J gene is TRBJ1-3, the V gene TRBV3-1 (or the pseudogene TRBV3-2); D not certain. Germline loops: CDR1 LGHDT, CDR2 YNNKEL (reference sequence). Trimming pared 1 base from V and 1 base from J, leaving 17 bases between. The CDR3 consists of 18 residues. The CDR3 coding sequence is TGTGCCAGCAGCCAAGCCGGGATTCCCTCGGTTTCTGGAAACACCATATATTTT. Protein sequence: CASSQAGIPSVSGNTIYF.

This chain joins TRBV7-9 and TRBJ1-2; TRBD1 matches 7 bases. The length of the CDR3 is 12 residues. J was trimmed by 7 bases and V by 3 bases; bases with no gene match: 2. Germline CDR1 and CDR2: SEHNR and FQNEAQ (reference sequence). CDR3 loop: CASSFDRAGYTF. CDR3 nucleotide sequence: TGTGCCAGCAGCTTCGACAGGGCTGGCTACACCTTC.

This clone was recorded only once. The DNA for the CDR3 is TGTGCCAGCAGCTCGGGACAGGGGTATACTGAAGCTTTCTTT. The encoded protein is CASSSGQGYTEAFF. This chain connects TRBV11-1 to TRBJ1-1, with 10 bases matching TRBD1. Germline CDR1 and CDR2: SGHAT and FQDESV (reference sequence). The length of the CDR3 is 14 residues. Trimming cost V 4 bases and J 5 bases; bases outside gene matches: 4.

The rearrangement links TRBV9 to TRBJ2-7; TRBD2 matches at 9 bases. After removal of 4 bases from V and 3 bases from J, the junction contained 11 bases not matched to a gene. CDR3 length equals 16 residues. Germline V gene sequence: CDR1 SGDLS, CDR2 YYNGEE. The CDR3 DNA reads TGTGCCAGCAGCCCGTCCCCGGGACTAGCCGGCTACGAGCAGTACTTC. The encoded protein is CASSPSPGLAGYEQYF. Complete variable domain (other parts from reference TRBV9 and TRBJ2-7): DSGVTQTPKHLITATGQRVTLRCSPRSGDLSVYWYQQSLDQGLQFLIQYYNGEERAKGNILERFSAQQFPDLHSELNLSSLELGDSALYFCASSPSPGLAGYEQYFGPGTRLTVT.

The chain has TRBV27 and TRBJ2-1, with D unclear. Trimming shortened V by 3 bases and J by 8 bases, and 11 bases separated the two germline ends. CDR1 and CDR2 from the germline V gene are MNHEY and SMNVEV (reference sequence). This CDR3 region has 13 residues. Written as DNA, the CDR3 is TGTGCCAGCAGTTTCCTTTCCGGGTATGAGCAGTTCTTC. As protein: CASSFLSGYEQFF.

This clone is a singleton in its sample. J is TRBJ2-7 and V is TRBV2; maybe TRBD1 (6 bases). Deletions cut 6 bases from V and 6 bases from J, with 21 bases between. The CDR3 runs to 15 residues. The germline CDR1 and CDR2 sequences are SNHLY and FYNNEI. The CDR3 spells CASRAPGASSPEQYF. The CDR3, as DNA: TGTGCCAGCAGAGCCCCAGGGGCTTCCTCTCCCGAGCAGTACTTC. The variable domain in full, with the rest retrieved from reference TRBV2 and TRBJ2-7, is EPEVTQTPSHQVTQMGQEVILRCVPISNHLYFYWYRQILGQKVEFLVSFYNNEISEKSEIFDDQFSVERPDGSNFTLKIRSTKLEDSAMYFCASRAPGASSPEQYFGPGTRLTVT.